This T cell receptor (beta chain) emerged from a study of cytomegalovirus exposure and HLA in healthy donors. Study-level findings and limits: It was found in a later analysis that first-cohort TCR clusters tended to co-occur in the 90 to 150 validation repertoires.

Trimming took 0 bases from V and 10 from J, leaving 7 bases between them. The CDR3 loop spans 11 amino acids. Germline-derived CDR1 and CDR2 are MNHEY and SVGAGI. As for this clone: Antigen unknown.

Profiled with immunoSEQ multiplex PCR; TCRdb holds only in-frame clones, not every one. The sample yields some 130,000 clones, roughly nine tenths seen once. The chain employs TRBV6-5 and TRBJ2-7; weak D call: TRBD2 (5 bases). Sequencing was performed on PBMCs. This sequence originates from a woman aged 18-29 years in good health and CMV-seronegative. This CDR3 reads CASSYSGRQYF. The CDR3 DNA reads TGTGCCAGCAGTTACTCAGGGAGACAGTACTTC.